The source of this T cell receptor (beta chain) is a study of CD4 and CD8 cells across lung adenocarcinoma regions. Samples came from patients with localized non-small cell lung adenocarcinoma. TCRdb re-derived calls from the PCR reads in MiXCR, one entry per CDR3 protein. Of approximately 9,000 distinct CDR3 sequences in the sample, approximately 46% are singletons; the top ten hold 40% to 55%. The CDR3 spans 13 residues. Comment on this clonotype: The germline gene is not matched at one end of the junction; a read error may be the cause.

The receptor was isolated from a female donor with lung adenocarcinoma. The CD4 and CD8 labels of this study may be unreliable. The J gene is TRBJ2-4, the V gene TRBV12-3 or TRBV12-4; D tentatively fits TRBD1 or TRBD2 (5 bases each). The sample taken for sequencing was CD8+ T cells from the margin of a lung tumor. CDR3 region: CASGQRYKDTQYF. For the CDR3, the DNA is TGTGCCTCGGGGCAGAGATACAAAGATACGCAGTATTTC.